Listed below are T cell receptor beta chains from one sample, sequenced in a study of vaccination and CD4 T cells after COVID-19. Their specific antigens are unknown. TCRdb passed the PCR reads through MiXCR, listing each CDR3 protein once. The repertoire consists of 9,000 to 10,000 distinct CDR3 sequences, with over 25% occurring once and the leading ten covering roughly 23%. The specimen was CD4+ T cells from blood, cultured in vitro. These receptors all stem from a human donor in good health. The CDR3 runs from the conserved cysteine through the conserved F or W. Each record gives: V gene, clone size, D gene, J gene, CDR3 protein, CDR3 DNA. The D gene is left open where the match is weak. The size of a clone is reported for some rows only, either as once, few or many, or as a class for expanded clones.

TRBV11-3	.	.	TRBJ2-1	CASSPRTDTYNEQFF	TGTGCCAGCAGCCCCAGGACAGACACCTACAATGAGCAGTTCTTC
TRBV20-1	few	TRBD1	TRBJ1-1	CSALTGQGNTEAFF	TGCAGTGCTTTAACGGGACAGGGGAACACTGAAGCTTTCTTT
TRBV20-1	few	.	TRBJ2-1	CSAREGGYLNEQFF	TGCAGTGCTAGAGAGGGGGGCTATCTCAATGAGCAGTTCTTC
TRBV29-1	.	TRBD2	TRBJ2-1	CSASSGRYNEQFF	TGCAGCGCGTCTAGCGGGCGCTACAATGAGCAGTTCTTC
TRBV20-1	.	.	TRBJ1-6	CSVRGRSNSPLHF	TGCAGTGTCAGGGGAAGGTCTAATTCACCCCTCCACTTT
TRBV5-1	.	.	TRBJ2-5	CASSSPQRETQYF	TGCGCCAGCAGTTCACCCCAACGGGAGACCCAGTACTTC
TRBV6-5	few	.	TRBJ1-2	CASSSHKDYGYTF	TGTGCCAGCAGTTCCCACAAGGACTATGGCTACACCTTC
TRBV6-1	.	.	TRBJ1-1	CASAGLEKTEAFF	TGTGCCAGCGCGGGGCTTGAAAAAACTGAAGCTTTCTTT
TRBV6-1	few	TRBD2	TRBJ2-2	CASKTSGADTGELFF	TGTGCCAGCAAAACTAGCGGGGCGGACACCGGGGAGCTGTTTTTT
TRBV28	.	.	TRBJ1-2	CASSPQGSYGYTF	TGTGCCAGCAGTCCACAGGGTAGCTATGGCTACACCTTC
TRBV6-2/TRBV6-3	.	TRBD2	TRBJ2-2	CASSYVAGGSGELFF	TGTGCCAGCAGTTACGTTGCGGGAGGTAGCGGGGAGCTGTTTTTT
TRBV10-3	few	.	TRBJ2-1	CAISDMAERITNEQFF	TGTGCCATCAGTGATATGGCCGAGCGGATCACCAATGAGCAGTTCTTC
TRBV19	few	.	TRBJ1-5	CASSSGNQPQHF	TGTGCCAGTAGTTCCGGCAATCAGCCCCAGCATTTT
TRBV12-3/TRBV12-4	.	.	TRBJ1-6	CASSFGGDNSPLHF	TGTGCCAGCAGTTTTGGGGGAGATAATTCACCCCTCCACTTT